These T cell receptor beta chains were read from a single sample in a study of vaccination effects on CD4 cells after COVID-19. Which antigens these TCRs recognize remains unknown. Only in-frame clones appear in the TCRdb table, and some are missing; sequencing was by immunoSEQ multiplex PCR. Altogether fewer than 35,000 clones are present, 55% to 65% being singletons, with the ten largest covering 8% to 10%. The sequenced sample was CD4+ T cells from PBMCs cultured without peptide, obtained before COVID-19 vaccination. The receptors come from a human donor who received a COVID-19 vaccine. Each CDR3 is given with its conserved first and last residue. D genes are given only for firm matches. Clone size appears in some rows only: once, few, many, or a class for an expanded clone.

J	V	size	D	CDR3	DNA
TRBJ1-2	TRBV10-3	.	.	CAIGEVTNYGYTF	TGTGCCATCGGCGAGGTGACTAACTATGGCTACACCTTC
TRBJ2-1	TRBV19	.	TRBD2	CASSTGLAGALEQFF	TGTGCCAGTAGTACGGGACTAGCGGGAGCCCTTGAGCAGTTCTTC
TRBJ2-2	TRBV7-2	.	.	CARGQSVNTGELFF	TGTGCCAGAGGACAGAGCGTTAACACCGGGGAGCTGTTTTTT
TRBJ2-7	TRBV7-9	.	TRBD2	CASTLAGGTYEQYF	TGTGCCAGCACTTTAGCGGGGGGTACCTACGAGCAGTACTTC
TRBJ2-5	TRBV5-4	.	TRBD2	CASSLGGLAGQETQYF	TGTGCCAGCAGCTTGGGGGGCCTAGCGGGACAAGAGACCCAGTACTTC
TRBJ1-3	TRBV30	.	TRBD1	CAWRRGTAAGNTIYF	TGTGCCTGGCGCCGAGGGACAGCAGCTGGAAACACCATATATTTT
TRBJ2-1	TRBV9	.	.	CASSPKGRDPYNEQFF	TGTGCCAGCAGCCCAAAAGGGCGGGATCCTTACAATGAGCAGTTCTTC
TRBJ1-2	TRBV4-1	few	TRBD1	CASSHGYRQGGYTF	TGCGCCAGCAGTCACGGGTATCGACAGGGGGGCTACACCTTC
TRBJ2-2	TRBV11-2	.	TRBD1	CASSLTRQGEVKLFF	TGTGCCAGCAGCTTAACCAGACAGGGTGAGGTGAAACTGTTTTTT
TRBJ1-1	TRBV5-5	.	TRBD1	CASSLGDRGLLFGSPEAFF	TGTGCCAGCAGCTTGGGGGACAGGGGGTTACTCTTCGGGAGTCCTGAAGCTTTCTTT
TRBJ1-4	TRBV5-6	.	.	CASSLAGHAANEKLFF	TGTGCCAGCAGCTTGGCAGGCCATGCGGCTAATGAAAAACTGTTTTTT
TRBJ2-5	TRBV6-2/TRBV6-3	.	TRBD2	CASSSTSVPQETQYF	TGTGCCAGCAGCTCAACTAGCGTACCGCAAGAGACCCAGTACTTC
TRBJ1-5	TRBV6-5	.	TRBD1	CASRPQGVSYQPQHF	TGTGCCAGCAGACCACAGGGGGTTAGTTATCAGCCCCAGCATTTT
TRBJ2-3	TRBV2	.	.	CASSEEGPQYF	TGTGCCAGCAGTGAAGAGGGTCCGCAGTATTTT
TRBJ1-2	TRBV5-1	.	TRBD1	CASAVQGAYGYTF	TGCGCCAGCGCCGTACAGGGGGCCTATGGCTACACCTTC
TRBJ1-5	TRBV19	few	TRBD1	CASRQGVGNQPQHF	TGTGCCAGTAGACAGGGGGTGGGCAATCAGCCCCAGCATTTT
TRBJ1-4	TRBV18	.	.	CASSPPGDKLFF	TGTGCCAGCTCACCACCGGGGGACAAACTGTTTTTT
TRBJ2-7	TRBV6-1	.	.	CASSEVGEDEQYF	TGTGCCAGCAGTGAAGTGGGGGAAGACGAGCAGTACTTC
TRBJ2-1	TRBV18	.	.	CASSVSARVGEQFF	TGTGCCAGCTCAGTCTCGGCGAGGGTAGGAGAGCAGTTCTTC
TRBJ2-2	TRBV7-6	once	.	CASSPLTESRTGELFF	TGTGCCAGCAGTCCTTTGACGGAGTCAAGGACCGGGGAGCTGTTTTTT
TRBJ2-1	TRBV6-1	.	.	CASSEDVGRQFF	TGTGCCAGCAGTGAAGACGTGGGGAGGCAGTTCTTC
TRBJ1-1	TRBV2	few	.	CASRKQGMNTEAFF	TGTGCCAGCAGGAAACAGGGTATGAACACTGAAGCTTTCTTT
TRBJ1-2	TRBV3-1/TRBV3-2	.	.	CASSRDYGYTF	TGTGCCAGCAGCCGGGACTATGGCTACACCTTC
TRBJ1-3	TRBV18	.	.	CASSPGFTEGNTIYF	TGTGCCAGCTCACCAGGCTTCACAGAAGGAAACACCATATATTTT
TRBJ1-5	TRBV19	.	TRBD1	CASSIPIPQGGAQPQHF	TGTGCCAGTAGTATCCCTATACCGCAGGGGGGTGCTCAGCCCCAGCATTTT
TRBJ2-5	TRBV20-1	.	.	CSASQSSRETQYF	TGCAGTGCTAGTCAGAGCTCCAGGGAGACCCAGTACTTC
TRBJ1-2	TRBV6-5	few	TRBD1	CASSYRGQVGYGYTF	TGTGCCAGCAGTTACAGGGGACAGGTGGGGTATGGCTACACCTTC
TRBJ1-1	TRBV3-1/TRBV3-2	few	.	CASSQDHREAFF	TGTGCCAGCAGCCAAGATCACAGGGAAGCTTTCTTT
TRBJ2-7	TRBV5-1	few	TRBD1	CASSSGTGFSEQYF	TGCGCCAGCAGCTCGGGGACAGGGTTCAGCGAGCAGTACTTC
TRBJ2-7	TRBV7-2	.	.	CASSVHYEQYF	TGTGCCAGCAGCGTCCACTACGAGCAGTACTTC
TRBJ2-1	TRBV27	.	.	CASSPPTGYNEQFF	TGTGCCAGCAGTCCCCCGACAGGATACAATGAGCAGTTCTTC
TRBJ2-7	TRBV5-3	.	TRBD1	CADTQRDRLCHEQYF	TGTGCAGATACACAGAGGGACAGGCTTTGTCACGAGCAGTACTTC
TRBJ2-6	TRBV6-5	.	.	CASSYHINDRANVLTF	TGTGCCAGCAGTTACCACATTAACGACAGGGCCAACGTCCTGACTTTC
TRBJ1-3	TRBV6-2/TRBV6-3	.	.	CASSYSRTVRGNTIYF	TGTGCCAGCAGTTATTCCCGGACAGTACGGGGAAACACCATATATTTT
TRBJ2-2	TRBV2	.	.	CASSEEQGYGELFF	TGTGCCAGCAGTGAAGAACAGGGTTACGGGGAGCTGTTTTTT
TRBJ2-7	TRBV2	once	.	CASSEALPWAPDSSYEQYF	TGTGCCAGCAGTGAAGCGCTTCCCTGGGCTCCCGATTCATCCTACGAGCAGTACTTC
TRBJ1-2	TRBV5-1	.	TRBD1	CASSFKTGAEGYTF	TGCGCCAGCAGCTTTAAGACAGGGGCGGAAGGCTACACCTTC
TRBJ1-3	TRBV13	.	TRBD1	CASSFGQGVISGNTIYF	TGTGCCAGCAGCTTTGGACAGGGGGTCATCTCTGGAAACACCATATATTTT
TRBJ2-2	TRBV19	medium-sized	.	CASSIPAWENTGELFF	TGTGCCAGTAGTATCCCAGCGTGGGAGAACACCGGGGAGCTGTTTTTT
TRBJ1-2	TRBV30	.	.	CAWDGGVKNYGYTF	TGTGCCTGGGATGGAGGGGTGAAGAACTATGGCTACACCTTC